This T cell receptor (beta chain) is drawn from a study of T cells in Graves' hyperthyroidism and ophthalmopathy. CDR3 length: 15 amino acids. V gave up 1 base and J gave up 7 bases; unmatched junction bases: 8. The germline gives CDR1 LNHNV, CDR2 YYDKDF (reference sequence). TCR beta CDR3 regions were amplified from RNA transcripts. Researchers ran a first-round RT-PCR on the TCR CDR3 using the HTBI primer set. TCRdb reanalysed the multiplex PCR reads using MiXCR and keeps one entry per CDR3 protein. The repertoire consists of over 350,000 distinct CDR3 sequences, with roughly 15% occurring once and the leading ten covering roughly an eighth.

Sequenced: blood. The chain links TRBV15 to TRBJ1-2; 8 bases map to TRBD1. The sequence came from a man aged 18 to 29 with Graves' ophthalmopathy. The CDR3 sequence is CATSRGAWDRLGYTF. The CDR3 region has the DNA TGTGCCACCAGCAGAGGAGCTTGGGACAGGCTTGGCTACACCTTC.